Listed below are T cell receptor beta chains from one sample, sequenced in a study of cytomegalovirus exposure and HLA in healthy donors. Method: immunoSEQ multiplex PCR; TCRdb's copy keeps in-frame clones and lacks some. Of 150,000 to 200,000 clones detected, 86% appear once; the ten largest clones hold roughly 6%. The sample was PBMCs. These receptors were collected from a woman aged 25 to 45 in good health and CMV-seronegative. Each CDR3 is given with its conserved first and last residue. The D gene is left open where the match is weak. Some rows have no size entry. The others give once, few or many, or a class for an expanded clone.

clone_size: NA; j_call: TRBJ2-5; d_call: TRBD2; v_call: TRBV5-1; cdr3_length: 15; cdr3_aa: CASSTGLRPVETQYF; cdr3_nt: TGCGCCAGCAGCACGGGACTACGGCCTGTGGAGACCCAGTACTTC
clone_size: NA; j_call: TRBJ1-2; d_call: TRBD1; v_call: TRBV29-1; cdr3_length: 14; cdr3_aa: CSVNTGGGVYGYTF; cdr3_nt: TGCAGCGTAAATACAGGGGGCGGCGTCTATGGCTACACCTTC
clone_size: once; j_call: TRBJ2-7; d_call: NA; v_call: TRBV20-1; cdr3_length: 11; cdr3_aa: CSAPGSKSQYF; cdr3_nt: TGCAGTGCCCCAGGCTCCAAGTCGCAGTACTTC
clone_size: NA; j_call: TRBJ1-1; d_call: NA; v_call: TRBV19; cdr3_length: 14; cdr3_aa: CASKVGEGDTEAFF; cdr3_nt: TGTGCCAGTAAGGTGGGGGAAGGGGACACTGAAGCTTTCTTT
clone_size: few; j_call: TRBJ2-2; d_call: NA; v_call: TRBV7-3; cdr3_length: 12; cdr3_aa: CASNLGQGELFF; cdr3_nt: TGTGCCAGCAACCTAGGACAGGGGGAGCTGTTTTTT
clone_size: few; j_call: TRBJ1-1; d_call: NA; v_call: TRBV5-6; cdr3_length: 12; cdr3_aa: CASNAGSTEAFF; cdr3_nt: TGTGCCAGCAACGCCGGGAGCACTGAAGCTTTCTTT
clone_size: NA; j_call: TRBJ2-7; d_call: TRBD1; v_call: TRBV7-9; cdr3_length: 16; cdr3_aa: CASSLGSGTGPNEQYF; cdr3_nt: TGTGCCAGCAGCTTAGGCTCCGGGACAGGTCCCAACGAGCAGTACTTC
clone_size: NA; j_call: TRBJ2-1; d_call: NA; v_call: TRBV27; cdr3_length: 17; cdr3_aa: CASSSGVTAGDYNEQFF; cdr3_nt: TGTGCCAGCAGTAGTGGGGTTACCGCGGGCGATTACAATGAGCAGTTCTTC
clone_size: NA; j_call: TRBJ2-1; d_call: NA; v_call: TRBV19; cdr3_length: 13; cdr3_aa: CASKWPTKNEQFF; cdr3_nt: TGTGCCAGTAAATGGCCCACAAAGAATGAGCAGTTCTTC
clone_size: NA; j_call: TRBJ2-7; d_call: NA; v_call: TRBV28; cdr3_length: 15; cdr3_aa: CASSSYPGQEREQYF; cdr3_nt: TGTGCCAGCAGTTCCTACCCGGGTCAAGAACGCGAGCAGTACTTC
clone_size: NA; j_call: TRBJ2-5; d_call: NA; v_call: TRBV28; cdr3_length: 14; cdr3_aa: CASSLGQRPSPSHF; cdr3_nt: TGTGCCAGCAGTTTAGGGCAGAGACCCAGTCCGAGTCACTTC
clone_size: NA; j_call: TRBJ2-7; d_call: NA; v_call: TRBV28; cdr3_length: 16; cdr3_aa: CASTSSRARGGYEQYF; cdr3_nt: TGTGCCAGCACTTCCTCCCGGGCCAGGGGCGGATACGAGCAGTACTTC
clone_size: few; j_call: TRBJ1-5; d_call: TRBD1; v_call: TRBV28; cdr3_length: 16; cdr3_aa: CASSLTPGQGNQPQHF; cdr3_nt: TGTGCCAGCAGTCTCACACCGGGACAGGGAAATCAGCCCCAGCATTTT
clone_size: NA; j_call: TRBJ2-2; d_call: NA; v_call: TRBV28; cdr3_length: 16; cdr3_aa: CASSLFRTVIAGELFF; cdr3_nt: TGTGCCAGCAGTTTATTTCGGACAGTTATCGCCGGGGAGCTGTTTTTT
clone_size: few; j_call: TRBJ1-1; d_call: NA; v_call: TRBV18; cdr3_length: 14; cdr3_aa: CASSPGTAGTEAFF; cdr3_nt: TGTGCCAGCTCACCGGGGACGGCTGGGACTGAAGCTTTCTTT
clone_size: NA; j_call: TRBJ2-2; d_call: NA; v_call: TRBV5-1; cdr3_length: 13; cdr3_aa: CASSLVRTGELFF; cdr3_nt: TGCGCCAGCAGCTTGGTCAGAACCGGGGAGCTGTTTTTT
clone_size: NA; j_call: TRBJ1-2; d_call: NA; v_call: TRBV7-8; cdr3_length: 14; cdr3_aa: CASSWGTVGYGYTF; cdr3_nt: TGTGCCAGCAGCTGGGGTACAGTAGGATATGGCTACACCTTC
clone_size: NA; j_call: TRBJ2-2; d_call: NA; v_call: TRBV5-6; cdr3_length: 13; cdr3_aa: CASSYRGTGELFF; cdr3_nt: TGTGCCAGCAGTTATCGAGGGACCGGGGAGCTGTTTTTT
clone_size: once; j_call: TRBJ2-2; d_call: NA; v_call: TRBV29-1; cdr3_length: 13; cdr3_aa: CSVARGGGGELFF; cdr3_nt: TGCAGCGTTGCCAGGGGTGGTGGAGGGGAGCTGTTTTTT
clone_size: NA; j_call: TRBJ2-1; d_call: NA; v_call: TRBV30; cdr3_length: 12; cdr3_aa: CAWSQGANEQFF; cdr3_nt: TGTGCCTGGAGCCAGGGAGCCAATGAGCAGTTCTTC
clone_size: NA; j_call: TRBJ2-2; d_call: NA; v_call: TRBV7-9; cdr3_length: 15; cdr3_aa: CASSPRFGENGELFF; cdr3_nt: TGTGCCAGCAGCCCCCGTTTTGGGGAGAACGGGGAGCTGTTTTTT
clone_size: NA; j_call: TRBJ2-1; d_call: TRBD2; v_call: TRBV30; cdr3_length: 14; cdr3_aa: CAWSSGGGSLEQFF; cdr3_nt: TGTGCCTGGAGTTCTGGCGGGGGGAGTTTAGAGCAGTTCTTC
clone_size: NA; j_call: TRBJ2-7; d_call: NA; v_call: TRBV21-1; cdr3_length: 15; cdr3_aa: CASSGDSGRGYEQYF; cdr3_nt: TGTGCCAGCAGCGGGGATAGCGGGAGAGGCTACGAGCAGTACTTC
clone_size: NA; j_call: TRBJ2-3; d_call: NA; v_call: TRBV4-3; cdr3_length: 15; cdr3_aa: CASSQTRGIGDTQYF; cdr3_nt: TGCGCCAGCAGCCAAACCAGGGGTATCGGCGATACGCAGTATTTT
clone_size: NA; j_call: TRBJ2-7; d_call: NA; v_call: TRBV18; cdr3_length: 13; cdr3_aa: CASSPRENYEQYF; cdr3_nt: TGTGCCAGCTCACCAAGGGAAAACTACGAGCAGTACTTC
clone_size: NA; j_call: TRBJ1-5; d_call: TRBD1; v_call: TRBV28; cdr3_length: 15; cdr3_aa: CASRPGQGAFQPQHF; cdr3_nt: TGTGCCAGCAGACCGGGACAGGGGGCCTTTCAGCCCCAGCATTTT
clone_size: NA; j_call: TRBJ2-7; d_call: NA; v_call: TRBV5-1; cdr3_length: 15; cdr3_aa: CASSLVSGNPYEQYF; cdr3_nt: TGCGCCAGCAGCTTGGTTTCAGGTAACCCCTACGAGCAGTACTTC
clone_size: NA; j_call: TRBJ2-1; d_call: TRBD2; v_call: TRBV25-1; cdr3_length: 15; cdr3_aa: CASSVTSGGPYEQFF; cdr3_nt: TGTGCCAGCAGCGTGACTAGCGGGGGGCCTTATGAGCAGTTCTTC
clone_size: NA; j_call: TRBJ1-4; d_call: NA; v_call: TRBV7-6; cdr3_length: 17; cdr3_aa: CASSLRQGTATNEKLFF; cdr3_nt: TGTGCCAGCAGCTTACGCCAGGGGACCGCAACTAATGAAAAACTGTTTTTT
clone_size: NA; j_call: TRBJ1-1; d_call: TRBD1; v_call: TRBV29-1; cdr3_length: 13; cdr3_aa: CSVSTRTGREAFF; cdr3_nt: TGCAGCGTTTCAACAAGGACAGGCCGTGAAGCTTTCTTT
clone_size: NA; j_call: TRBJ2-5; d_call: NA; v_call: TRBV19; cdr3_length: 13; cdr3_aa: CASSIIDGETQYF; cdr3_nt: TGTGCCAGTAGTATAATCGATGGGGAGACCCAGTACTTC
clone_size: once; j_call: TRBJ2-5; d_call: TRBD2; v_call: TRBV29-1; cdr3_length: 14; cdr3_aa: CSVEFLAGGETQYF; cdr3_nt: TGCAGCGTTGAATTTCTAGCGGGCGGGGAGACCCAGTACTTC
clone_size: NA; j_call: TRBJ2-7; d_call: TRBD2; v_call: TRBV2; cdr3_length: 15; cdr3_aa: CASSEASGGAYEQYF; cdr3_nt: TGTGCCAGCAGTGAAGCTAGCGGGGGGGCCTACGAGCAGTACTTC
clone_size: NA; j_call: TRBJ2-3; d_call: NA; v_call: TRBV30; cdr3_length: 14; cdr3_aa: CAWSVRQNTDTQYF; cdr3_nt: TGTGCCTGGAGTGTCAGGCAGAACACAGATACGCAGTATTTT
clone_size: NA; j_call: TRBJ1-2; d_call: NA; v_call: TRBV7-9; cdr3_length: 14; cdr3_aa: CASSLSVANYGYTF; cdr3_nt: TGTGCCAGCAGCTTATCCGTAGCTAACTATGGCTACACCTTC
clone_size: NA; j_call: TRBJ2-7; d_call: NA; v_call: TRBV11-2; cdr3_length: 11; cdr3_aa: CASSFDYEQYF; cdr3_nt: TGTGCCAGCAGCTTCGACTACGAGCAGTACTTC
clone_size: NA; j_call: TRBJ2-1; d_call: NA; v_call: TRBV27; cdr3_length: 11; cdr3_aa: CASSLNNEQFF; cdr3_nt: TGTGCCAGCAGTTTAAACAATGAGCAGTTCTTC